This TCR beta chain stems from a study of blood T cell repertoires in COVID-19. In the authors' workflow: Cell counts per sample came from amplifying reference gene primers. Clones were sequenced by immunoSEQ multiplex PCR, and TCRdb holds only the in-frame ones, with some missing. Clonal size and the V and J genes are those of that table, whereas D and trimming came from the DNA. The table has 65,000 to 90,000 clones, roughly nine tenths seen once; the top ten hold around 9%. The length of the CDR3 is 14 residues. V was clipped by 4 bases and J by 2 bases; unmatched bases: 5. Germline CDR1 is SGHRS and CDR2 is YFSETQ.

This TCR came from a man older than 75 with acute or convalescent COVID-19. Sequenced material: peripheral blood. V and J are TRBV5-1 and TRBJ1-1, with 7 positions matching TRBD1. CDR3 amino acids: CASSPGTVNTEAFF. The CDR3 DNA reads TGCGCCAGCAGCCCCGGGACAGTCAACACTGAAGCTTTCTTT.